This T cell receptor (beta chain) is drawn from a study of blood T cell repertoires in COVID-19. At the level of the study: Acute and convalescent COVID-19 samples came from the United States, Italy and Spain. T cells, B-cell-depleted T cells, or PBMCs provided the cDNA or gDNA that served as material.

Followed longitudinally, the Seattle patients had been enrolled during active infection. Original analysis: Researchers report that nucleated cell counts were estimated from reference gene primer amplification. Assay used: immunoSEQ multiplex PCR; TCRdb lists only in-frame clones, some missing. That table supplies the V and J calls and clone size; D and trimming were determined from the DNA. This sample has some 190,000 clones, with approximately 85% found just once. This clone was seen only once. This CDR3 region has 13 residues. V lost 10 bases to trimming and J lost 7 bases; unmatched junction nucleotides: 8. Per the germline V gene, CDR1 is SEHNR and CDR2 is FQNEAQ (reference sequence).

Sequencing was done on a sample of peripheral blood. The chain employs TRBV7-9 and TRBJ1-5, with TRBD1 matching 9 bases. This clonotype was sampled from a man at least 80 years old with COVID-19, enrolled during active disease. The CDR3 DNA reads as TGTGCCACCGAGGACAGGGGTGGGCAGCCCCAGCATTTT. Protein: CATEDRGGQPQHF.